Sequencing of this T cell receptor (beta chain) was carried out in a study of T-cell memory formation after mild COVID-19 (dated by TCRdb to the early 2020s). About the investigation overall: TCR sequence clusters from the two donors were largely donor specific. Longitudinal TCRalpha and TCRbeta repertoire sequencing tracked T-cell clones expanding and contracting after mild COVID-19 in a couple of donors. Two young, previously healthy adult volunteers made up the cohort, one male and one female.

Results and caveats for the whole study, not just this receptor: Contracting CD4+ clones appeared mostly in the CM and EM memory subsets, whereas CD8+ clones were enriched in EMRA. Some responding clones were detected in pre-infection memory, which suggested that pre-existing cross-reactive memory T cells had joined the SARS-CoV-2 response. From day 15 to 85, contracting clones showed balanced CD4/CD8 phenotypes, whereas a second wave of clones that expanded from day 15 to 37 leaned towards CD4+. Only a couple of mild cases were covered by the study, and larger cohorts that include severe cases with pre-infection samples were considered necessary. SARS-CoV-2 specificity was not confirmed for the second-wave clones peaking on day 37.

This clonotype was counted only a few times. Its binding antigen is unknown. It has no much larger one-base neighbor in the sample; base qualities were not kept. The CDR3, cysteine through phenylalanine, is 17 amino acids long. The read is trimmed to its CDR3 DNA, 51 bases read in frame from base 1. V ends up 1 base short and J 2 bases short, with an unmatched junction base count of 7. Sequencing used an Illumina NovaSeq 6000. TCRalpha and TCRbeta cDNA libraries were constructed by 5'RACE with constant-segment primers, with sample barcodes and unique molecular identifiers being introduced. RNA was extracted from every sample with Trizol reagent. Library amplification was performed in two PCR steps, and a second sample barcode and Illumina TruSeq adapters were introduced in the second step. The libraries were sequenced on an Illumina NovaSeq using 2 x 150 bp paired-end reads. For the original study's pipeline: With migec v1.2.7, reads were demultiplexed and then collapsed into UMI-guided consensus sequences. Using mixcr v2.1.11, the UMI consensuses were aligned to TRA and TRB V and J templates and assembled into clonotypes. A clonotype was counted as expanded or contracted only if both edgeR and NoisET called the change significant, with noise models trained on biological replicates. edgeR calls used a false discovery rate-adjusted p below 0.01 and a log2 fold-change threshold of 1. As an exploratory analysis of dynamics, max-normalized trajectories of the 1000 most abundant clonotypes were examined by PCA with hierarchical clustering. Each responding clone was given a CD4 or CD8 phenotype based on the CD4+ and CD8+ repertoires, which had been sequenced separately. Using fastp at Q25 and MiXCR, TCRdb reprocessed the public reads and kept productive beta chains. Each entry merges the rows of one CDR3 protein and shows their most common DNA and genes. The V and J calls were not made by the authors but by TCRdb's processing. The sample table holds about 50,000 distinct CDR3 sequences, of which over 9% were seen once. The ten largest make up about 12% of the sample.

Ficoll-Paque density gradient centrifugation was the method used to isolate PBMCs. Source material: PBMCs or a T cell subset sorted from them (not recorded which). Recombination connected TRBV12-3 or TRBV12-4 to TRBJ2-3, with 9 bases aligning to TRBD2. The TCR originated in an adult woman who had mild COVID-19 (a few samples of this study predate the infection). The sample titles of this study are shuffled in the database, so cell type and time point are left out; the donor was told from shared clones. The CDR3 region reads CASSLEALAGHTDTQYF. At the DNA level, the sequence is TGTGCCAGCAGTTTAGAGGCCCTAGCGGGGCACACAGATACGCAGTATTTT.